These 26 T cell receptor beta chains came from one sample sequenced in a study of molecular identifiers for immune sequencing clone quantification. TCRdb reprocessed the PCR reads via MiXCR and lists one record per CDR3 protein. Here the sample spans some 93,000 distinct CDR3 sequences, 21% being singletons. The material sequenced was naive CD8+ T cells from blood, with Jurkat cell RNA spiked in. Subset noted: FACS-sorted CD8+CD4-CCR7+CD45RA+ naive T cells. These receptors were taken from a human donor in good health. Some libraries in this study had Jurkat cell RNA spiked in.

This clonotype has ten or more counts. J is TRBJ1-1 and V is TRBV18; weak D call: TRBD1 (6 bases). Germline V gene lookup returns CDR1 KGHSH and CDR2 LQKENI. The CDR3 runs 14 residues. With 5 bases removed from V and 3 bases from J, the gap between germline ends came to 13 bases. DNA for the CDR3: TGTGCCAGCTCATCTACAGGGTTATACACTGAAGCTTTCTTT. This gives the protein CASSSTGLYTEAFF. The full variable domain, in which reference TRBV18 and TRBJ1-1 provide the parts outside the CDR3, is NAGVMQNPRHLVRRRGQEARLRCSPMKGHSHVYWYRQLPEEGLKFMVYLQKENIIDESGMPKERFSAEFPKEGPSILRIQQVVRGDSAAYFCASSSTGLYTEAFFGQGTRLTVV.

This clonotype was counted a few times. The V gene is TRBV7-2, the J gene TRBJ2-7; a weak D match, TRBD1 (5 bases). This CDR3 comprises 17 residues. CDR1 is SGHTA and CDR2 is FQGNSA in the germline V gene. V was clipped by 5 bases and J by 3 bases, with 23 bases between them. CDR3 DNA sequence: TGTGCCAGCAGCCCGCCTCATTTGGGGCAGGTCGACTACGAGCAGTACTTC. Translating it yields CASSPPHLGQVDYEQYF.

The chain uses TRBV7-9 and TRBJ2-7; 9 bases are a match to TRBD1. V shed 4 bases and J 0 bases; nucleotides not matched to a gene: 7. Germline lookup yields CDR1 SEHNR and CDR2 FQNEAQ (reference sequence). The CDR3 is 16 amino acids. The CDR3 spells CASSSGGTGFSYEQYF. In DNA, the CDR3 is TGTGCCAGCAGCTCCGGCGGGACAGGGTTCTCCTACGAGCAGTACTTC.

This clonotype was counted between two and nine times. The V call is TRBV12-3 or TRBV12-4, the J call TRBJ1-2; 8 bases fit TRBD1. V was pared by 3 bases and J by 5 bases, with 2 bases of the junction left unmatched. The CDR3 loop spans 13 amino acids. The CDR3: CASSFRTGYGYTF. The CDR3 DNA follows: TGTGCCAGCAGTTTTCGGACAGGGTATGGCTACACCTTC.

The sample holds a few counts of this clonotype. The chain is built from TRBV27 and TRBJ2-7; 8 nucleotides agree with TRBD1. CDR1 MNHEY and CDR2 SMNVEV come from the germline V gene (reference sequence). The CDR3 contains 15 residues. The junction had 9 bases not matched to a gene; V was cut back by 5 bases and J by 3 bases. CDR3 sequence: CASSPVGQGVYEQYF. CDR3 in DNA: TGTGCCAGCAGTCCCGTCGGACAGGGCGTCTACGAGCAGTACTTC.

This clonotype was seen only a few times. The gene calls are TRBV15 and TRBJ2-1; weak D call: TRBD1 (5 bases). CDR3 size: 14 residues. Per the germline V gene, CDR1 is LNHNV and CDR2 is YYDKDF (reference sequence). The V end was cut by 0 bases, the J end by 5 bases, with 8 bases between. The CDR3 reads CATSRDPGNNEQFF. The DNA of the CDR3 is TGTGCCACCAGCAGAGACCCAGGGAACAATGAGCAGTTCTTC. Looking up the rest from reference TRBV15 and TRBJ2-1 gives the full variable domain: DAMVIQNPRYQVTQFGKPVTLSCSQTLNHNVMYWYQQKSSQAPKLLFHYYDKDFNNEADTPDNFQSRRPNTSFCFLDIRSPGLGDTAMYLCATSRDPGNNEQFFGPGTRLTVL.

This clonotype was counted ten times or more. The V call is TRBV20-1, the J call TRBJ1-2; no definite D call. Between the trimmed V and J ends, which lost 0 bases and 5 bases, there was a span of 13 bases. Per the germline V gene, CDR1 is DFQATT and CDR2 is SNEGSKA (reference sequence). CDR3 length: 14 amino acids. The CDR3 DNA is TGCAGTGCTAGAGATACATTTTCGAGTTATGGCTACACCTTC. Encoded protein: CSARDTFSSYGYTF.

J is TRBJ1-6 and V is TRBV7-9; the D gene is possibly TRBD1 (5 bases). This CDR3 contains 16 residues. From germline, CDR1 is SEHNR and CDR2 FQNEAQ (reference sequence). Trimming took off 1 base at V and 8 bases at J, with 15 bases between the two ends. The DNA for the CDR3 is TGTGCCAGCAGCTTAGGAGGGGCGACGAGGGATTCACCCCTCCACTTT. The encoded protein is CASSLGGATRDSPLHF.

There are many counts of this clonotype. The rearrangement uses TRBV28 and TRBJ2-3, with TRBD2 identical over 10 bases. CDR1 is MDHEN, CDR2 SYDVKM, per germline. The CDR3 contains 19 residues. V lost 6 bases and J lost 1; bases outside the gene matches: 16. The CDR3 DNA follows: TGTGCCAGCAGGTTTCTAGCGGGAGTCGGTACTAAAGGCACAGATACGCAGTATTTT. It translates to CASRFLAGVGTKGTDTQYF.

The table lists this clonotype with a few counts. The V call is TRBV4-1, the J call TRBJ2-7; either TRBD1 or TRBD2 may supply D (5 bases each). Trimming stripped 0 bases from V and 5 bases from J, with 17 bases between. CDR1 MGHRA and CDR2 YSYEKL come from the germline V gene. This CDR3 comprises 16 residues. The DNA of the CDR3 is TGCGCCAGCAGCCAAGAGGGGCGAGCCCGAGGGGACGAGCAGTACTTC. The encoded protein is CASSQEGRARGDEQYF.

The gene calls are TRBV6-2 or TRBV6-3 and TRBJ2-1, with D possibly matching TRBD2 (6 bases). There are 14 residues in the CDR3. Trimming pared 6 bases from V and 4 bases from J, leaving 13 bases between. CDR1 is MNHEY and CDR2 is SVGEGT in the germline V gene. The CDR3 DNA sequence: TGTGCCAGCAGAGGGACTCCACCGTACAATGAGCAGTTCTTC. It specifies CASRGTPPYNEQFF.

This clonotype has a single count. This sequence may be a read error, since a much larger clone differs from it by one base. The chain is built from TRBV4-1 and TRBJ2-5; D unclear. This CDR3 spans 15 amino acids. Trimming stripped 0 bases from V and 7 bases from J, with 15 bases between. Germline CDR1 and CDR2: MGHRA and YSYEKL. This chain's CDR3 is CASSQEVTGIWTQYF. Written as DNA, the CDR3 is TGCGCCAGCAGCCAAGAGGTGACTGGTATATGGACCCAGTACTTC.

The chain combines TRBV14 with TRBJ1-1, with D possibly TRBD1 on 5 matching bases. The V end was cut by 1 base, the J end by 7 bases, with 16 bases between. The CDR3 has 15 residues. The germline gives CDR1 SGHDN, CDR2 FVKESK. DNA of the CDR3: TGTGCCAGCAGCCAAGCGAGTGACAGCCACAATGAAGCTTTCTTT. Translated, it gives CASSQASDSHNEAFF.

The table lists this clonotype with many counts. The chain combines TRBV6-2 or TRBV6-3 with TRBJ1-5, with 9 nucleotides matching TRBD1. The CDR3 consists of 13 residues. Looked up from germline, CDR1 is MNHEY and CDR2 is SVGEGT. Germline trimming cut 8 bases from V and 5 bases from J; bases unmatched to any gene: 4. CDR3 sequence: CASGNRGHQPQHF. CDR3 DNA: TGTGCCAGCGGAAACAGGGGGCATCAGCCCCAGCATTTT.

The chain employs TRBV12-3 or TRBV12-4 and TRBJ2-2; the D call may be TRBD1 or TRBD2 (5 bases each). CDR3 size: 15 residues. The ends were cut back, 4 bases at V and 4 bases at J, with 13 bases in the middle. The CDR3 sequence: CASSSTIGGTGELFF. DNA of the CDR3: TGTGCCAGCAGTTCTACTATTGGGGGCACCGGGGAGCTGTTTTTT.

In the case of this clonotype: A single base separates this from a much larger clone, so it may be a read error. V gene TRBV4-1 combines with J gene TRBJ2-7, with 10 bases aligning to TRBD1. The CDR3 is 16 amino acids. Germline CDR1 and CDR2: MGHRA and YSYEKL. CDR3 in amino acids: CASSRSGTGESYEQHF. CDR3 coding DNA: TGCGCCAGCAGCCGTTCTGGGACAGGGGAGTCCTACGAGCAGCACTTC.

This clonotype was counted ten times or more. V and J are TRBV7-6 and TRBJ2-7, with TRBD1 matching over 7 bases. J was trimmed by 5 bases and V by 2 bases; bases with no gene match: 6. Germline loops: CDR1 SGHVS, CDR2 FNYEAQ. The CDR3 length is 14 residues. The CDR3 region has the DNA TGTGCCAGCAGCTTATTAGGGGGCAATGACGAGCAGTACTTC. Its translation: CASSLLGGNDEQYF.

Ten or more counts support this clonotype. The CDR3 region has the DNA TGTGCCAGTAGTAACGGTGGTGAAGCTTTCTTT. This gives the protein CASSNGGEAFF. The chain links TRBV19 to TRBJ1-1, with D unresolved. There are 11 residues in the CDR3. The V gene lost 4 bases and the J gene lost 7 bases, with 7 bases spanning the gap. Germline CDR1 reads LNHDA; CDR2 reads SQIVND (reference sequence).

The table lists this clonotype with many counts. This chain uses TRBV20-1 with TRBJ2-1; 7 positions match TRBD2. The length of the CDR3 is 16 residues. CDR1 and CDR2 (germline): DFQATT, SNEGSKA (reference sequence). V shed 3 bases and J 1 base; nucleotides not matched to a gene: 9. As DNA, the CDR3 is TGCAGTGCTAGGCCCGCGGCTAGCGGTTCCTACAATGAGCAGTTCTTC. It codes for CSARPAASGSYNEQFF.

Comments on this clonotype: A read error may be the cause here, since a much bigger clone is one base away. The chain carries TRBV6-2 or TRBV6-3 and TRBJ2-7; 14 bases match TRBD2. CDR3 length: 15 residues. Germline V gene lookup returns CDR1 MNHEY and CDR2 SVGEGT. This chain's CDR3 is CASSYSGLAGGEQCF. CDR3 DNA sequence: TGTGCCAGCAGTTACTCCGGACTAGCGGGAGGCGAGCAGTGCTTC.

This clonotype was recorded many times. The chain uses TRBV6-6 and TRBJ2-4; no firm D call. V gave up 7 bases and J gave up 4 bases, with 8 bases separating them. CDR3 length: 12 amino acids. The germline gives CDR1 MNHNY, CDR2 SVGAGI (reference sequence). The CDR3 here is CASTSEKNIQYF. CDR3 DNA: TGTGCCAGCACCTCCGAAAAAAACATTCAGTACTTC.

This clonotype was recorded at least ten times. The rearrangement uses TRBV4-2 and TRBJ2-1; the match to TRBD2 covers 7 bases. The CDR3 is 13 amino acids. V dropped 4 bases and J dropped 10; count of bases not matched to a gene: 7. Germline loops: CDR1 LGHNA, CDR2 YNFKEQ. The CDR3 sequence: CASSPGLLNEQFF. The DNA of the CDR3 is TGTGCCAGCAGCCCGGGACTACTTAACGAGCAGTTCTTC.

This clonotype was seen repeatedly, ten times or more. V is TRBV7-9 and J is TRBJ1-4; D unclear. V lost 5 bases, J lost 5 bases, and 15 bases lay in between. Germline V gene data show CDR1 as SEHNR and CDR2 as FQNEAQ (reference sequence). This CDR3 is 15 amino acids long. CDR3 DNA: TGTGCCAGCAGCGCCGGACCGGGCCCCAATGAAAAACTGTTTTTT. Amino acid sequence: CASSAGPGPNEKLFF. The full variable domain, rest sourced from reference TRBV7-9 and TRBJ1-4, is DTGVSQNPRHKITKRGQNVTFRCDPISEHNRLYWYRQTLGQGPEFLTYFQNEAQLEKSRLLSDRFSAERPKGSFSTLEIQRTEQGDSAMYLCASSAGPGPNEKLFFGSGTQLSVL.

At least ten counts were recorded for this clonotype. CDR3 sequence: CASSFWGKQNIQYF. CDR3 DNA sequence: TGTGCCAGCAGCTTTTGGGGGAAACAAAACATTCAGTACTTC. This sequence joins TRBV13 and TRBJ2-4; D might be TRBD1 or TRBD2, each matching 5 bases. With 3 bases removed from V and 5 bases from J, the gap between germline ends came to 11 bases. CDR3 length equals 14 residues. Germline CDR1 reads PRHDT; CDR2 reads FYEKMQ (reference sequence). Drawing the rest from reference TRBV13 and TRBJ2-4, the complete variable domain is AAGVIQSPRHLIKEKRETATLKCYPIPRHDTVYWYQQGPGQDPQFLISFYEKMQSDKGSIPDRFSAQQFSDYHSELNMSSLELGDSALYFCASSFWGKQNIQYFGAGTRLSVL.

The chain links TRBV5-6 to TRBJ2-3; D unclear. The CDR3 consists of 13 residues. Per the germline V gene, CDR1 is SGHDT and CDR2 is YYEEEE. V lost 0 bases and J lost 4, with 6 bases in between. The chain's CDR3 is CASSLGHPDTQYF. The CDR3 nucleotides read TGTGCCAGCAGCTTGGGACACCCAGATACGCAGTATTTT.

This clonotype was picked up a small number of times. The rearrangement links TRBV7-6 to TRBJ2-5, with D perhaps matching TRBD2 (7 bases). The germline V and J ends were trimmed by 0 bases and 2 bases, with 10 bases remaining between them. The CDR3 loop spans 15 amino acids. The germline CDR1 and CDR2 sequences are SGHVS and FNYEAQ. CDR3 amino acids: CASSLAGGGQETQYF. CDR3 sequence (DNA): TGTGCCAGCAGCTTAGCGGGAGGGGGACAAGAGACCCAGTACTTC. The full variable domain, completed using reference TRBV7-6 and TRBJ2-5, is GAGVSQSPRYKVTKRGQDVALRCDPISGHVSLYWYRQALGQGPEFLTYFNYEAQQDKSGLPNDRFSAERPEGSISTLTIQRTEQRDSAMYRCASSLAGGGQETQYFGPGTRLLVL.